This T cell receptor (beta chain) appears in the sequencing data of a study of OX40 agonist ivuxolimab in advanced cancers. About the research overall: Patients took ivuxolimab, an agonistic anti-OX40 (CD134) antibody.

With 6 bases removed from V and 3 bases from J, the gap between germline ends came to 12 bases. The CDR3 is 14 residues long. Germline values: CDR1 MRHNA, CDR2 SNTAGT. Generated by immunoSEQ multiplex PCR, the TCRdb table keeps only in-frame clones and is missing some. The data contain nearly 35,000 clones, 92% of them singletons. Of note for this clone: What it binds is unknown.

Prior autoimmune disease or systemic immunosuppression barred patients. Notes on the study in general: CD4+ and CD8+ blood T cells expanded clonally by week 6 at 0.1 to 3.0 mg/kg. Relative to CD4+, CD8+ T cells held more expanded clones on average.

This clonotype was obtained from an adult with an advanced solid tumor such as melanoma, head and neck, liver or kidney cancer. Sequenced here: CD4+ or CD8+ T cells sorted from blood, sampled in a trial of the OX40 agonist ivuxolimab. The J gene is TRBJ2-1, the V gene TRBV6-4; no clear D. CDR3 residues: CASRVVAGYNEQFF. The CDR3 nucleotides are TGTGCCAGCAGGGTCGTTGCAGGCTACAATGAGCAGTTCTTC.